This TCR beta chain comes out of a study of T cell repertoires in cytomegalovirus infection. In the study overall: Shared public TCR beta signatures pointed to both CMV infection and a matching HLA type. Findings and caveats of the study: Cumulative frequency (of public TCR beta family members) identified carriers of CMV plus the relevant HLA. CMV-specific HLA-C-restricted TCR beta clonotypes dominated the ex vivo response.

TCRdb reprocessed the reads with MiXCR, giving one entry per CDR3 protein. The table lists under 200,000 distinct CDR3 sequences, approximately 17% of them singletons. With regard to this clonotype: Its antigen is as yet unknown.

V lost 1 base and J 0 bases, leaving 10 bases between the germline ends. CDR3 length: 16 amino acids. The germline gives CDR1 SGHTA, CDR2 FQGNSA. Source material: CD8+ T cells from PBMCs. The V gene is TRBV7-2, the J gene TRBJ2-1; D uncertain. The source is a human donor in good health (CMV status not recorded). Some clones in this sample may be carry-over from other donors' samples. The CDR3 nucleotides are TGTGCCAGCAGCTTAGTACTAAAAAGCTCCTACAATGAGCAGTTCTTC. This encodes CASSLVLKSSYNEQFF.